This TCR beta chain was recorded in a study of Siglec-9 on CD8 T cells in melanoma. Findings of the study overall: In melanoma tumors, a Siglec-9-marked effector memory CD8+ subset reportedly appeared to accumulate.

As to this clone: Its antigen remains unknown.

Repertoires were generated with immunoSEQ multiplex PCR, while TCRdb's copy carries only in-frame clones and drops some. Of around 35,000 clones listed, 65% to 85% are singletons. The germline CDR1 and CDR2 sequences are MRHNA and SNTAGT. This CDR3 region has 14 residues. Trimming pared 4 bases from V and 6 bases from J, leaving 13 bases between. The V gene is TRBV6-4, the J gene TRBJ2-1; tentatively, D is TRBD2 (5 bases). The clonotype originates from a human donor in good health. Sequencing used Siglec-9- CD8+ T cells sorted from blood. CDR3 in amino acids: CASSASGTPNEQFF. CDR3 in DNA: TGTGCCAGCAGTGCCAGCGGTACGCCCAATGAGCAGTTCTTC.